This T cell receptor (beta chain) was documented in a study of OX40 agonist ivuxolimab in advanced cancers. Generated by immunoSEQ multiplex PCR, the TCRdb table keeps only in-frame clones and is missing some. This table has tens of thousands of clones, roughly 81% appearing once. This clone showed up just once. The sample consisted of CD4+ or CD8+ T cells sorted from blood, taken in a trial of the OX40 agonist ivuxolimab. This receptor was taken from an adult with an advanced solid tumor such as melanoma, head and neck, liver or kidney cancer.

CDR3 loop: CASSQPGREAFF. The CDR3, as DNA: TGTGCCAGCAGCCAACCAGGGCGTGAAGCTTTCTTT. The chain combines TRBV5-4 with TRBJ1-1; possibly TRBD1 for D (5 bases). The CDR3 runs to 12 residues. Trimming took off 4 bases at V and 7 bases at J, with 11 bases between the two ends. Germline V gene sequence: CDR1 SGHNT, CDR2 YYREEE (reference sequence). Based on the CDR3 plus reference TRBV5-4 and TRBJ1-1, the full variable domain is ETGVTQSPTHLIKTRGQQVTLRCSSQSGHNTVSWYQQALGQGPQFIFQYYREEENGRGNFPPRFSGLQFPNYSSELNVNALELDDSALYLCASSQPGREAFFGQGTRLTVV.